Following are 21 T cell receptor beta chains from one sample sequenced in a study of post-analysis software for immune sequencing data. Findings and limits, study-wide: TRBV segments more frequent in patients than in controls numbered roughly 5 and included TRBV5-6, TRBV5-1 and TRBV20-1.

Incorporated into the TCR beta cDNA libraries were unique molecular identifiers, which served to reduce PCR and sequencing biases. Via MiXCR, TCRdb re-called the PCR reads, giving one row per CDR3 protein. This table holds 750,000 to 950,000 distinct CDR3 sequences, just over 45% found once. No antigen has been assigned to these receptors. The sequenced material came from blood. These receptors all stem from a girl aged 5-17 years with multiple sclerosis.

The chain joins TRBV15 to TRBJ2-1, with 8 bases fitting TRBD2. After removal of 7 bases from V and 9 bases from J, the junction contained 8 bases not matched to a gene. The germline V gene encodes CDR1 LNHNV and CDR2 YYDKDF (reference sequence). The CDR3 has 13 amino acids. CDR3 protein: CATNQRELGEQFF. The CDR3 bases are TGTGCCACCAATCAGCGGGAGTTAGGTGAGCAGTTCTTC.

The V and J genes are TRBV29-1 and TRBJ1-4; 9 nucleotides match TRBD1. There are 14 residues in the CDR3. Trimming at V came to 5 bases and at J to 5 bases, leaving 6 bases not matched to a gene. Germline lookup yields CDR1 SQVTM and CDR2 ANQGSEA. CDR3 sequence (DNA): TGCAGCGTTATCCAGACAGGGGGGAATGAAAAACTGTTTTTT. Translating it yields CSVIQTGGNEKLFF.

With respect to this clonotype: A much larger clone differs by one base, so this may be a read error. The J gene is TRBJ2-3, the V gene TRBV4-2, with D possibly being TRBD2 (5 bases). The CDR3 is 16 residues long. Trimming removed 2 bases at V and 8 bases at J, with 20 bases between. Per the germline V gene, CDR1 is LGHNA and CDR2 is YNFKEQ. The CDR3 loop reads CASSQKSPGVAGTQYF. The CDR3 bases are TGTGCCAGCAGCCAAAAGAGTCCCGGGGTCGCAGGTACGCAGTATTTT.

The genes are TRBV29-1 and TRBJ2-5, with D perhaps TRBD1 (5 bases). The V gene's germline CDR1 is SQVTM and CDR2 ANQGSEA. V was clipped by 6 bases and J by 4 bases, with 12 bases between them. This CDR3 contains 12 residues. CDR3 protein: CSVAQVGETQYF. The DNA of the CDR3 is TGCAGCGTAGCACAGGTCGGAGAGACCCAGTACTTC.

The chain is built from TRBV7-2 and TRBJ2-7; 8 bases are shared with TRBD1. Germline V lookup: CDR1 SGHTA, CDR2 FQGNSA. Unmatched junction bases numbered 6, after V lost 5 bases and J lost 3 bases. The CDR3 is 14 amino acids. The CDR3 DNA sequence: TGTGCCAGCAGCCCATACACAGGGGGCTACGAGCAGTACTTC. Protein sequence: CASSPYTGGYEQYF.

This chain joins TRBV29-1 and TRBJ1-3; weak D call: TRBD1 (6 bases). CDR3 length equals 13 residues. From germline, CDR1 is SQVTM and CDR2 ANQGSEA. Trimming cost V 7 bases and J 4 bases, with 14 bases left between them. CDR3 DNA sequence: TGCAGCGCATATACAGGGCAAGGAAACACCATATATTTT. Protein: CSAYTGQGNTIYF.

The J gene is TRBJ2-3, the V gene TRBV24-1, with D possibly matching TRBD2 (6 bases). This CDR3 is 14 amino acids long. Per the germline V gene, CDR1 is KGHDR and CDR2 is SFDVKD. Trimming stripped 4 bases from V and 5 bases from J, with 12 bases between. CDR3 residues: CATSDHRDLDTQYF. The CDR3 DNA follows: TGTGCCACCAGTGACCACCGGGACTTAGATACGCAGTATTTT.

The V call is TRBV21-1, the J call TRBJ2-7. TRBV21-1 has pseudogene status. The CDR3 consists of 13 residues. CDR3 DNA: TGTGCCAGCAGCAAAGAACCGATCTACGGGCAGTACTTC. Its translation: CASSKEPIYGQYF.

A few counts support this clonotype. The genes are TRBV29-1 and TRBJ2-1, with D possibly being TRBD1 (6 bases). V shed 0 bases and J shed 2 bases, with 11 bases lying between them. The germline gives CDR1 SQVTM, CDR2 ANQGSEA. CDR3 length: 15 amino acids. DNA of the CDR3: TGCAGCGTTGAAGATCGACAGGTACCCTACAATGAGCAGTTCTTC. Its translation is CSVEDRQVPYNEQFF.

The chain carries TRBV5-1 and TRBJ2-2; possibly TRBD2 for D (5 bases). Deletions cut 4 bases from V and 5 bases from J, with 9 bases between. The V gene's germline CDR1 is SGHRS and CDR2 YFSETQ. CDR3 size: 13 residues. The CDR3 loop is CASSMEVTGELFF. Here the CDR3 DNA reads TGCGCCAGCAGCATGGAGGTAACCGGGGAGCTGTTTTTT.

The V call is TRBV6-2 or TRBV6-3, the J call TRBJ2-5, with TRBD2 identical over 9 bases. Trimming removed 2 bases from V and 1 base from J; junction bases left unmatched: 20. This CDR3 spans 21 amino acids. Germline values: CDR1 MNHEY, CDR2 SVGEGT. CDR3 region: CASSYRLLAGGPPLTQETQYF. The DNA for the CDR3 is TGTGCCAGCAGTTACAGGCTTTTGGCGGGAGGGCCTCCTCTGACCCAAGAGACCCAGTACTTC.

This clonotype was counted only a few times. The V gene is TRBV29-1, the J gene TRBJ2-1; D perhaps matches TRBD2 (5 bases). V lost 3 bases and J 2 bases, leaving 11 bases between the germline ends. The CDR3 runs to 14 residues. Germline CDR1 SQVTM, CDR2 ANQGSEA. The CDR3 bases are TGCAGCGTTGATGTCTCCGGGACCTACAATGAGCAGTTCTTC. Encoded protein: CSVDVSGTYNEQFF.

CDR3 DNA: TGCAGTGCTAGGCGGAGCTCCTACAATGAGCAGTTCTTC. This codes for CSARRSSYNEQFF. The chain combines TRBV20-1 with TRBJ2-1, with D hard to call. Trimming shortened V by 3 bases and J by 0 bases, and 6 bases separated the two germline ends. The CDR3 runs 13 residues. Looked up from germline, CDR1 is DFQATT and CDR2 is SNEGSKA (reference sequence).

The sample holds a few counts of this clonotype. The chain is built from TRBV2 and TRBJ1-5; D perhaps matches TRBD1 (5 bases). The CDR3 consists of 12 residues. V lost 6 bases and J lost 11, with 14 bases in between. Germline CDR1 SNHLY, CDR2 FYNNEI. CDR3 in DNA: TGTGCCAGCAGCGGGGACTTGGGGGCCCAGCATTTT. Translated, it gives CASSGDLGAQHF.

This chain joins TRBV12-3 or TRBV12-4 and TRBJ2-5; D ambiguous. V was trimmed by 7 bases and J by 3 bases, leaving 12 bases between them. The CDR3 covers 13 residues. CDR3 sequence (DNA): TGTGCCAGCAACCTGGGTGGAGAAGAGACCCAGTACTTC. It codes for CASNLGGEETQYF.

The chain employs TRBV7-9 and TRBJ2-1; tentatively, D is TRBD1 (6 bases). CDR3 size: 15 residues. Trimming stripped 1 base from V and 5 bases from J, with 12 bases between. From germline, CDR1 is SEHNR and CDR2 FQNEAQ (reference sequence). This CDR3 reads CASSLEGVFHNEQFF. The CDR3 bases are TGTGCCAGCAGCTTAGAGGGGGTTTTCCACAATGAGCAGTTCTTC.

The rearrangement links TRBV7-9 to TRBJ1-1; D not resolved. Trimming stripped 1 base from V and 0 bases from J, with 18 bases between. Germline CDR1 is SEHNR and CDR2 is FQNEAQ (reference sequence). The CDR3 extends over 18 amino acids. The CDR3 sequence: CASSLDLLGSRMNTEAFF. CDR3 nucleotide sequence: TGTGCCAGCAGCTTAGACCTTCTGGGGTCCAGAATGAACACTGAAGCTTTCTTT.

This clonotype has just a few counts. One end of the junction does not line up with germline, which may come from a read error. The rearrangement joins TRBV7-3 to TRBJ2-1, with 7 bases fitting TRBD2. The CDR3 has 15 amino acids. Per the germline V gene, CDR1 is SGHTA and CDR2 is FQGTGA. CDR3 nucleotides: TGCGCCAGCAGCCCTGCGGGGCGGGAGTTTAATGAGCAGTTCTTC. Protein: CASSPAGREFNEQFF.

The V call is TRBV20-1, the J call TRBJ2-1; D remains ambiguous. V lost 1 base and J lost 6, with 16 bases in between. CDR3 length: 15 residues. Germline V gene lookup returns CDR1 DFQATT and CDR2 SNEGSKA (reference sequence). CDR3 loop: CSARGTGSHPNEQFF. CDR3 DNA: TGCAGTGCTAGAGGTACCGGAAGCCATCCCAATGAGCAGTTCTTC.

The V gene is TRBV25-1, the J gene TRBJ1-3; no reliable D call. Germline-derived CDR1 and CDR2 are MGHDK and SYGVNS. This CDR3 contains 15 residues. The V end lost 7 bases, the J end lost 1 base, and 14 bases lay between the germline ends. CDR3 protein: CASTGLTESGNTIYF. CDR3 nucleotides: TGTGCCAGCACCGGGCTAACGGAATCTGGAAACACCATATATTTT. Looking up the rest from reference TRBV25-1 and TRBJ1-3 gives the full variable domain: EADIYQTPRYLVIGTGKKITLECSQTMGHDKMYWYQQDPGMELHLIHYSYGVNSTEKGDLSSESTVSRIRTEHFPLTLESARPSHTSQYLCASTGLTESGNTIYFGEGSWLTVV.

There are a few counts of this clonotype. V is TRBV20-1 and J is TRBJ2-5; D might be TRBD2 (7 bases). This CDR3 has 15 amino acids. V lost 3 bases and J 3 bases, leaving 17 bases between the germline ends. Per germline, CDR1 DFQATT and CDR2 SNEGSKA (reference sequence). The CDR3 region is CSASNVGGGKETQYF. In DNA, the CDR3 is TGCAGTGCTAGTAATGTGGGAGGGGGAAAAGAGACCCAGTACTTC.